In this sample, the clone carrying this T cell receptor beta chain turned up a few times. An end of the junction differs from the germline gene, which may be a read error. The library targeted TCRbeta and was prepared with unique molecular identifiers. TCRdb itself ran the PCR reads through MiXCR, one entry per CDR3 protein. The sample includes about 980,000 distinct CDR3 sequences, less than 30% of them seen just once. This record belongs to a study of T-cell reconstitution after alpha-beta-depleted transplantation in children. This sequence was found in a boy under two years old who had a stem cell transplant for SCID, so the T cells may come from the graft donor. Material: PBMCs, mostly from graft donor cells, obtained 360 days after TCRalphabeta/CD19-depleted stem cell transplant.

CDR3 residues: CASCDGRLPGRGGELFF. DNA of the CDR3: TGTGCCAGCTGTGATGGGCGGCTCCCCGGGCGGGGGGGGGAGCTGTTTTTT. The V call is TRBV6-1, the J call TRBJ2-2, with 7 bases fitting TRBD2. The CDR3 totals 17 residues. Per the germline V gene, CDR1 is MNHNS and CDR2 is SASEGT.